This paragraph reports one TCR beta chain. The target antigen is unknown. The assay was immunoSEQ multiplex PCR, and TCRdb's table has in-frame clones only and misses some. The sample has tens of thousands of clones; about 90% are singletons. This CDR3 is 15 amino acids long. Per germline, CDR1 MNHNS and CDR2 SASEGT. V lost 3 bases, J lost 4 bases, and 9 bases stayed unmatched. This specimen comes from a study of OX40 agonist ivuxolimab in advanced cancers. Study in general: Under the entry rules, prior anti-PD-1, anti-PD-L1 or anti-CTLA-4 therapy was allowed, and 40% had some.

Study-wide points: Undetermined was the antigen specificity of the expanded peripheral T cells. Normalized T-cell clonal expansion was also low in some nonresponders. Mean expanded clone counts were higher in CD8+ than CD4+ T cells.

This TCR was recovered from an adult with an advanced solid tumor such as melanoma, head and neck, liver or kidney cancer. The rearrangement uses TRBV6-1 and TRBJ2-7, with 7 nucleotides matching TRBD1. Sequencing used CD4+ or CD8+ T cells sorted from blood, obtained in a trial of the OX40 agonist ivuxolimab. CDR3 DNA sequence: TGTGCCAGCAGTGACCCCAGACAGGGAACTTACGAGCAGTACGTC. Amino acid sequence: CASSDPRQGTYEQYV.